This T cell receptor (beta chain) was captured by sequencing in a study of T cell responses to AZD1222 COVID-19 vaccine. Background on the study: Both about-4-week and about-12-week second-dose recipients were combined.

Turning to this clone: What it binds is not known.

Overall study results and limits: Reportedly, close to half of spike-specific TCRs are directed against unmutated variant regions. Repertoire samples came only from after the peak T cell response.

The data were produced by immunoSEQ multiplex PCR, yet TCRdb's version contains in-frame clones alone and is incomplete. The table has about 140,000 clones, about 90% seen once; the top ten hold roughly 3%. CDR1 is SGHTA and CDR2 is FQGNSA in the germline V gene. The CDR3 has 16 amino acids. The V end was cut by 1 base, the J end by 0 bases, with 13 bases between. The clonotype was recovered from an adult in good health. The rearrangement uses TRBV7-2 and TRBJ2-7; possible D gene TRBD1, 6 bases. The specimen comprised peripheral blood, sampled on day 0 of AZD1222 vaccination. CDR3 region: CASSLVTGRNSYEQYF. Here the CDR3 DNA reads TGTGCCAGCAGCTTAGTTACAGGGCGAAACTCCTACGAGCAGTACTTC.